Included here is one TCR beta chain sequence, with context. The data are from a study of CD8 T cells in Susac syndrome. 0.5 to 1 ug RNA was reverse transcribed with random hexamers. TCR beta CDR3 was amplified by immunoSEQ covering 54 Vbeta and 13 Jbeta. A single record per CDR3 protein comes from TCRdb applying MiXCR to the immunoSEQ multiplex PCR reads. Among about 180,000 distinct CDR3 sequences listed, approximately 96% were seen once. V lost 5 bases and J lost 4, with 8 bases in between. Germline V gene sequence: CDR1 GTSNPN, CDR2 SVGIG (reference sequence). This CDR3 comprises 11 residues. In the multiple sclerosis control group, patients were treatment-naive and had stable or active relapsing-remitting disease. Negative isolation was applied to CD8+ and CD4+ T cells, and FACS enrichment was applied to TEMRA cells.

Sequenced material: CD4+ T cells from PBMCs. The chain uses TRBV30 and TRBJ1-2; tentative D call: TRBD1 (6 bases). This clonotype was sampled from a human donor with multiple sclerosis. CDR3: CAWGQIYGYTF. DNA for the CDR3: TGTGCCTGGGGACAGATCTATGGCTACACCTTC.